The 13 T cell receptor beta chains below all came from one sample that was sequenced in a study of blood T cell repertoires in COVID-19 (dated by TCRdb to 2018 to 2021). Receptors were amplified or captured by the immunoSEQ multiplex PCR assay. The clones in this table, taken by TCRdb from immuneACCESS, are in-frame only. Not every clone is retained; where verified, under half of the shortfall comes from an unresolved V gene, and the cause of the rest is unknown. This sample comprises about 170,000 clones, approximately 91% of them detected only once. Together, the top ten hold almost 5% of the sample. Sequenced sample: peripheral blood. The source is a man in his late teens or twenties with COVID-19, enrolled during active disease.

The chain combines TRBV28 with TRBJ1-1; 8 bases match TRBD1. V dropped 5 bases and J dropped 8; count of bases not matched to a gene: 10. CDR1 MDHEN and CDR2 SYDVKM come from the germline V gene. The CDR3 runs 14 residues. This CDR3 is CASSTRKGQGEAFF. The CDR3 coding sequence is TGTGCCAGCAGTACCCGAAAAGGACAGGGAGAAGCTTTCTTT.

The CDR3 spells CASSLVRQVPGEQYF. The CDR3 DNA reads TGTGCCAGCAGTTTAGTGAGACAGGTTCCGGGCGAGCAGTACTTC. The genes are TRBV28 and TRBJ2-7; possible D gene TRBD1, 6 bases. The CDR3 is made up of 15 amino acids. The V gene lost 2 bases and the J gene lost 6 bases, with 17 bases spanning the gap. Germline-derived CDR1 and CDR2 are MDHEN and SYDVKM.

The chain is built from TRBV13 and TRBJ2-3, with a possible D match to TRBD2 (6 bases). The V gene's germline CDR1 is PRHDT and CDR2 FYEKMQ (reference sequence). This CDR3 contains 15 residues. V lost 6 bases, J lost 2 bases, and 15 bases lay in between. CDR3 region: CASRSTGEITDTQYF. The DNA for the CDR3 is TGTGCCAGCAGATCGACGGGAGAGATCACAGATACGCAGTATTTT.

The chain links TRBV7-6 to TRBJ1-3; D may be TRBD1 (5 bases). Germline V lookup: CDR1 SGHVS, CDR2 FNYEAQ. Trimming left V 2 bases short and J 0 bases short, with 14 bases between. The CDR3 length is 17 residues. This chain's CDR3 is CASSLQQAYSSGNTIYF. The CDR3 nucleotides read TGTGCCAGCAGCTTACAACAGGCTTACTCCTCTGGAAACACCATATATTTT.

This clone was detected once. Written as DNA, the CDR3 is TGCGCCAGCAGCCAAGATGCGGGAACCTACGAGCAGTACTTC. Residues: CASSQDAGTYEQYF. The chain employs TRBV4-3 and TRBJ2-7, with D perhaps matching TRBD2 (6 bases). Per the germline V gene, CDR1 is LGHNA and CDR2 is YSLEER. V dropped 0 bases and J dropped 2 bases, with 8 bases sitting between them. The CDR3 is 14 amino acids.

Only one count was recorded for this clone. The gene calls are TRBV28 and TRBJ1-5; the match to TRBD1 covers 8 bases. The germline V gene encodes CDR1 MDHEN and CDR2 SYDVKM. This CDR3 is 15 amino acids long. The V segment lost 4 bases and the J segment 5 bases; nucleotides outside the gene matches: 7. The CDR3 region has the DNA TGTGCCAGCAGTTACCGGACAGGGAGGGATCAGCCCCAGCATTTT. This sequence encodes CASSYRTGRDQPQHF.

The gene calls are TRBV6-6 and TRBJ1-2; unclear D gene. The CDR3 contains 14 residues. Germline CDR1 reads MNHNY; CDR2 reads SVGAGI (reference sequence). Trimming left V 6 bases short and J 3 bases short, with 14 bases between. Here the CDR3 reads CASSRNEGYYGYTF. CDR3 DNA: TGTGCCAGCAGCCGCAATGAGGGTTACTATGGCTACACCTTC.

This chain connects TRBV28 to TRBJ2-7; 13 nucleotides align to TRBD2. Germline assignment: CDR1 MDHEN and CDR2 SYDVKM. CDR3 length: 18 amino acids. Germline trimming cut 2 bases from V and 9 bases from J; bases unmatched to any gene: 16. Here the CDR3 reads CASSLRTSGSIKGSGQYF. CDR3 in DNA: TGTGCCAGCAGTTTACGGACTAGCGGGAGTATTAAGGGGTCTGGGCAGTACTTC.

V and J are TRBV6-1 and TRBJ2-7; 9 bases match TRBD2. Germline V gene data show CDR1 as MNHNS and CDR2 as SASEGT. The CDR3 totals 17 residues. V dropped 2 bases and J dropped 5; count of bases not matched to a gene: 13. CDR3 sequence reads: CASSEWVGGRAGHEQYF. The CDR3 bases are TGTGCCAGCAGTGAATGGGTAGGCGGGAGGGCCGGCCACGAGCAGTACTTC.

This clone was seen a single time. The chain employs TRBV4-1 and TRBJ2-7; no definite D call. Trimming removed 1 base at V and 4 bases at J, with 8 bases between. Looked up from germline, CDR1 is MGHRA and CDR2 is YSYEKL. This CDR3 is 13 amino acids long. CDR3 amino acids: CASSQAVTYEQYF. The CDR3 region has the DNA TGCGCCAGCAGCCAAGCGGTTACTTACGAGCAGTACTTC.

This sequence joins TRBV5-8 and TRBJ1-5; perhaps TRBD1 as D (6 bases). The CDR3 runs 14 residues. V dropped 2 bases and J dropped 7 bases, with 13 bases sitting between them. Germline CDR1 reads SGHTS; CDR2 reads YDEGEE. CDR3 DNA sequence: TGTGCCAGCAGCTTCGACAGGTTCGGGCAGCCCCAGCATTTT. This encodes CASSFDRFGQPQHF. The full variable domain, rest sourced from reference TRBV5-8 and TRBJ1-5, is EAGVTQSPTHLIKTRGQQATLRCSPISGHTSVYWYQQALGLGLQFLLWYDEGEERNRGNFPPRFSGRQFPNYSSELNVNALELEDSALYLCASSFDRFGQPQHFGDGTRLSIL.

This chain joins TRBV6-6 and TRBJ1-1; D unclear. Trimming removed 4 bases from V and 0 bases from J, with 6 bases in between. CDR3 length: 13 amino acids. Germline V CDR1 and CDR2: MNHNY, SVGAGI (reference sequence). CDR3 amino acids: CASSSQVNTEAFF. The CDR3 region has the DNA TGTGCCAGCAGTTCTCAGGTGAACACTGAAGCTTTCTTT.

The chain is built from TRBV5-1 and TRBJ2-7; 13 bases are a match to TRBD2. CDR3 length equals 16 residues. V was clipped by 2 bases and J by 6 bases; unmatched bases: 8. Germline V gives CDR1 SGHRS, CDR2 YFSETQ. CDR3 sequence: CASSLLAGGPVGEQYF. The CDR3 DNA follows: TGCGCCAGCAGCTTACTAGCGGGAGGGCCAGTCGGCGAGCAGTACTTC. Full variable domain (outside the CDR3, taken from reference TRBV5-1 and TRBJ2-7): KAGVTQTPRYLIKTRGQQVTLSCSPISGHRSVSWYQQTPGQGLQFLFEYFSETQRNKGNFPGRFSGRQFSNSRSEMNVSTLELGDSALYLCASSLLAGGPVGEQYFGPGTRLTVT.